The T cell receptor beta chain described here comes from a study of PD-L1 blockade in urothelial cancer. Study-wide background: Patients previously received 0 to 3 chemotherapy regimens.

The CDR3 has 17 residues. Trimming cost V 1 base and J 2 bases, with 17 bases left between them. Germline V gives CDR1 MGHRA, CDR2 YSYEKL. Method: immunoSEQ multiplex PCR; TCRdb's copy keeps in-frame clones and lacks some. The repertoire has about 120,000 clones, about 82% of them found once; the top ten carry 2.4%. Noted time point: peripheral blood 6 weeks after treatment start. This TCR was recovered from a man in his forties or fifties with urothelial cancer. V usage is TRBV4-1 and J usage is TRBJ2-5, with D maybe TRBD1 (5 bases). Sequencing used PBMCs, obtained around atezolizumab (anti-PD-L1) treatment. The CDR3 loop reads CASSQGQGGMIQETQYF. The DNA for the CDR3 is TGCGCCAGCAGCCAAGGGCAGGGCGGCATGATTCAAGAGACCCAGTACTTC.